These 29 T cell receptor beta chains share one sample of origin, sequenced in a study of blood T cell repertoires in COVID-19. The repertoire was sequenced with immunoSEQ multiplex PCR; TCRdb's copy has only in-frame clones and lacks some. The table includes about 99,000 clones, approximately 90% detected once. Sequencing was done on a sample of peripheral blood. These receptor sequences come from a woman of 80 years or more in a cohort sampled during active COVID-19.

The CDR3 DNA is TGCGCCAGCAGCTTGGAGGGGGACACAGATACGCAGTATTTT. Its translation: CASSLEGDTDTQYF. The V gene is TRBV5-1, the J gene TRBJ2-3, with D maybe TRBD1 (6 bases). Germline CDR1 SGHRS, CDR2 YFSETQ. V was pared by 0 bases and J by 2 bases, with 7 bases between. The CDR3 sequence is 14 residues long.

The CDR3 sequence is CAWSSPNVLTF. DNA of the CDR3: TGTGCCTGGAGTTCCCCAAACGTCCTGACTTTC. V is TRBV30 and J is TRBJ2-6; unclear D gene. The CDR3 contains 11 residues. Per germline, CDR1 GTSNPN and CDR2 SVGIG (reference sequence). Trimming took off 2 bases at V and 10 bases at J, with 6 bases between the two ends.

V is TRBV27 and J is TRBJ2-1, with 10 bases matching TRBD2. The CDR3 extends over 15 amino acids. The germline CDR1 and CDR2 sequences are MNHEY and SMNVEV (reference sequence). J was trimmed by 9 bases and V by 6 bases; bases with no gene match: 11. In DNA, the CDR3 is TGTGCCAGCAGGAGGGGGCTAGCGGGAGTCAGTGAGCAGTTCTTC. Amino acid sequence: CASRRGLAGVSEQFF.

The V gene is TRBV6-2 or TRBV6-3, the J gene TRBJ2-5; a weak D match, TRBD2 (6 bases). Trimming pared 7 bases from V and 3 bases from J, leaving 18 bases between. Germline lookup yields CDR1 MNHEY and CDR2 SVGEGT. The CDR3 is 15 amino acids. This chain's CDR3 is CASIPGVIHEETQYF. The CDR3 nucleotides read TGTGCCAGCATCCCGGGAGTCATACACGAAGAGACCCAGTACTTC.

Here the CDR3 reads CASSLFRGQQETQYF. In DNA form, the CDR3 reads TGTGCCAGCAGTTTATTTAGGGGACAGCAAGAGACCCAGTACTTC. The chain uses TRBV27 and TRBJ2-5; 7 nucleotides agree with TRBD1. CDR3 length equals 15 residues. Germline CDR1 is MNHEY and CDR2 is SMNVEV (reference sequence). V was clipped by 1 base and J by 2 bases; unmatched bases: 4.

The chain recombines TRBV28 with TRBJ1-1; D is unclear. CDR3 size: 14 residues. Trimming removed 5 bases at V and 8 bases at J, with 18 bases between. The germline gives CDR1 MDHEN, CDR2 SYDVKM. The CDR3 reads CASSPTPTPWEAFF. The CDR3 bases are TGTGCCAGCAGTCCGACCCCGACACCTTGGGAAGCTTTCTTT.

This clone appeared a single time. V gene TRBV28 combines with J gene TRBJ2-1; D is unresolved. The V end was cut by 3 bases, the J end by 4 bases, with 7 bases between. There are 13 residues in the CDR3. Germline V lookup: CDR1 MDHEN, CDR2 SYDVKM. The CDR3 coding sequence is TGTGCCAGCAGTTTTCACGGGTACAATGAGCAGTTCTTC. Amino acids: CASSFHGYNEQFF.

In its sample, this clone was seen a few times. The chain uses TRBV18 and TRBJ2-5; D remains ambiguous. The CDR3 has 14 residues. Germline V gene data show CDR1 as KGHSH and CDR2 as LQKENI. Trimming removed 0 bases at V and 3 bases at J, with 8 bases between. CDR3 residues: CASSPPPTKETQYF. Written as DNA, the CDR3 is TGTGCCAGCTCACCACCCCCTACCAAAGAGACCCAGTACTTC.

The J gene is TRBJ1-2, the V gene TRBV2; unclear D gene. CDR3 length: 10 amino acids. Germline V gene data show CDR1 as SNHLY and CDR2 as FYNNEI. Trimming removed 3 bases from V and 6 bases from J, with 2 bases in between. The CDR3 DNA is TGTGCCAGCAGTGACGATGGCTACACCTTC. Translation: CASSDDGYTF.

The V and J genes are TRBV4-2 and TRBJ2-7, with D maybe TRBD2 (6 bases). Germline assignment: CDR1 LGHNA and CDR2 YNFKEQ. The CDR3 length is 14 residues. V was clipped by 4 bases and J by 2 bases, with 12 bases between them. Here the CDR3 DNA reads TGTGCCAGCAGCCTTTCTCTAGCGACCTACGAGCAGTACTTC. Translating gives CASSLSLATYEQYF.

The CDR3 loop is CASSAGTTSLYTGELFF. CDR3 sequence (DNA): TGTGCCAGCAGCGCCGGGACAACCTCACTTTACACCGGGGAGCTGTTTTTT. V gene TRBV5-8 combines with J gene TRBJ2-2, with a possible D match to TRBD1 (6 bases). This CDR3 region has 17 residues. CDR1 is SGHTS and CDR2 is YDEGEE in the germline V gene. V gave up 4 bases and J gave up 3 bases, with 19 bases separating them.

The chain is built from TRBV11-1 and TRBJ1-1, with D possibly being TRBD1 (5 bases). The V end lost 1 base, the J end lost 11 bases, and 17 bases lay between the germline ends. This CDR3 spans 14 amino acids. The V gene's germline CDR1 is SGHAT and CDR2 FQDESV (reference sequence). The CDR3 sequence: CASSLEAQGLAAFF. CDR3 in DNA: TGTGCCAGCAGCTTAGAGGCGCAGGGACTTGCGGCTTTCTTT.

A single count supports this clone. The chain joins TRBV20-1 to TRBJ2-7, with D perhaps TRBD2 (6 bases). The V and J ends lost 3 bases and 10 bases respectively, with 16 bases between them. Germline V gene lookup returns CDR1 DFQATT and CDR2 SNEGSKA (reference sequence). The CDR3 contains 12 residues. The DNA for the CDR3 is TGCAGTGCTAGTACCTCTGGGGGGTCCCAGTACTTC. Translation: CSASTSGGSQYF.

The genes are TRBV5-1 and TRBJ1-2, with TRBD1 as a possible D gene (5 bases). Germline V gene lookup returns CDR1 SGHRS and CDR2 YFSETQ. The V end was cut by 7 bases, the J end by 2 bases, with 18 bases between. The CDR3 covers 15 residues. The CDR3 DNA reads TGCGCCAGCCGACCTCCAGGGTCCCTCAACTATGGCTACACCTTC. It translates to CASRPPGSLNYGYTF.

This clone has only one observation. The chain employs TRBV5-1 and TRBJ2-3; TRBD2 matches at 7 bases. Germline lookup yields CDR1 SGHRS and CDR2 YFSETQ. V trimming: 2 bases; J trimming: 0 bases; junction bases outside the gene matches: 9. This CDR3 is built from 17 residues. The CDR3 nucleotides read TGCGCCAGCAGCTTTCGTAGGAGCGGGGCTAGCACAGATACGCAGTATTTT. Its translation is CASSFRRSGASTDTQYF.

The chain recombines TRBV24-1 with TRBJ2-1, with D possibly matching TRBD1 (6 bases). The germline V gene encodes CDR1 KGHDR and CDR2 SFDVKD. V gave up 4 bases and J gave up 0 bases, with 21 bases separating them. The CDR3 is 19 amino acids. CDR3 DNA: TGTGCCACCAGTGACTCGGTTCTTACAGGGCCCGGCTCCTACAATGAGCAGTTCTTC. It encodes CATSDSVLTGPGSYNEQFF.

J is TRBJ2-1 and V is TRBV9; 9 nucleotides line up with TRBD2. V was clipped by 7 bases and J by 5 bases; unmatched bases: 4. Germline V CDR1 and CDR2: SGDLS, YYNGEE. The CDR3 length is 13 residues. The CDR3 loop reads CASGRLADNEQFF. CDR3 nucleotide sequence: TGTGCCAGCGGACGACTAGCGGACAATGAGCAGTTCTTC.

This chain uses TRBV14 with TRBJ2-6; tentatively, D is TRBD1 (5 bases). The germline V gene encodes CDR1 SGHDN and CDR2 FVKESK. This CDR3 has 19 residues. The germline V and J ends were trimmed by 1 base and 0 bases, with 16 bases remaining between them. DNA of the CDR3: TGTGCCAGCAGCCAAGTGTACGCAGGGTTCCTCTCTGGGGCCAACGTCCTGACTTTC. Residues: CASSQVYAGFLSGANVLTF.

The chain joins TRBV10-1 to TRBJ2-5; D is unresolved. V was pared by 3 bases and J by 2 bases, with 4 bases between. The CDR3 extends over 12 amino acids. Germline values: CDR1 WNHNN, CDR2 SYGVQD (reference sequence). CDR3 residues: CASSDPQETQYF. The CDR3 nucleotides are TGCGCCAGCAGTGACCCTCAAGAGACCCAGTACTTC.

The gene calls are TRBV28 and TRBJ1-4; possible D gene TRBD1, 5 bases. Trimming left V 1 base short and J 8 bases short, with 11 bases between. There are 14 residues in the CDR3. Germline loops: CDR1 MDHEN, CDR2 SYDVKM. CDR3 loop: CASSLSVGGEKLFF. CDR3 DNA: TGTGCCAGCAGTTTATCGGTGGGGGGAGAAAAACTGTTTTTT.

The V gene is TRBV10-3, the J gene TRBJ2-3; D might be TRBD2 (7 bases). The CDR3 totals 17 residues. Trimming left V 3 bases short and J 2 bases short, with 18 bases between. Germline V CDR1 and CDR2: ENHRY, SYGVKD. The CDR3 reads CAISEGVAGATTDTQYF. As DNA, the CDR3 is TGTGCCATCAGTGAAGGGGTGGCGGGGGCCACCACAGATACGCAGTATTTT.

V and J are TRBV6-4 and TRBJ2-1; TRBD2 matches 11 bases. Per germline, CDR1 MRHNA and CDR2 SNTAGT. Germline trimming cut 4 bases from V and 8 bases from J; bases unmatched to any gene: 7. The CDR3 has 15 residues. CDR3 in amino acids: CASSVASGGKYEQFF. CDR3 nucleotides: TGTGCCAGCAGTGTTGCTAGCGGGGGGAAGTATGAGCAGTTCTTC.

The chain links TRBV2 to TRBJ2-1; 15 bases fit TRBD2. The J segment lost 12 bases and the V segment lost 8 bases, leaving 14 bases of the junction unmatched. This CDR3 is 16 amino acids long. Per germline, CDR1 SNHLY and CDR2 FYNNEI. Here the CDR3 DNA reads TGTGCCAGCCGTGGGGAACGCGGACTAGCGGGGGGGCGGCAGTTCTTC. Translating it yields CASRGERGLAGGRQFF.

This rearrangement joins TRBV28 to TRBJ2-1, with D possibly TRBD2 on 5 matching bases. This CDR3 has 14 amino acids. Trimming cost V 3 bases and J 1 base, with 7 bases left between them. Germline V gene lookup returns CDR1 MDHEN and CDR2 SYDVKM. The CDR3 sequence: CASSLRESYNEQFF. DNA for the CDR3: TGTGCCAGCAGTTTGAGGGAGTCCTACAATGAGCAGTTCTTC.

V gene TRBV15 combines with J gene TRBJ1-4, with D unclear. The CDR3 runs to 14 residues. Trimming left V 0 bases short and J 5 bases short, with 7 bases between. Germline CDR1 and CDR2: LNHNV and YYDKDF (reference sequence). This CDR3 reads CATSRDIENEKLFF. The CDR3 DNA reads as TGTGCCACCAGCAGAGATATTGAGAATGAAAAACTGTTTTTT.

In this sample, this clone turned up once. The V gene is TRBV5-4, the J gene TRBJ1-2, with D uncertain. V lost 5 bases and J lost 4, with 18 bases in between. The germline CDR1 and CDR2 sequences are SGHNT and YYREEE (reference sequence). The CDR3 contains 15 residues. This CDR3 reads CASSEGGRITYGYTF. The DNA for the CDR3 is TGTGCCAGCAGTGAAGGAGGCAGGATCACCTATGGCTACACCTTC.

The rearrangement uses TRBV11-2 and TRBJ2-4, with D tentatively TRBD2 (6 bases). This CDR3 comprises 13 residues. The germline gives CDR1 SGHAT, CDR2 FQNNGV. Trimming cost V 7 bases and J 8 bases, with 15 bases left between them. The CDR3 here is CASTPAGGDIQYF. The CDR3 bases are TGTGCCAGCACCCCCGCCGGCGGGGACATTCAGTACTTC.

The chain couples TRBV7-9 to TRBJ2-3; a possible D gene is TRBD2 (6 bases). Trimming took 2 bases from V and 0 from J, leaving 9 bases between them. Germline CDR1 is SEHNR and CDR2 is FQNEAQ (reference sequence). CDR3 size: 15 residues. The CDR3 reads CASSLRLGSTDTQYF. The CDR3 DNA follows: TGTGCCAGCAGCTTAAGACTAGGAAGCACAGATACGCAGTATTTT.

This clone was seen a single time. The chain combines TRBV7-9 with TRBJ1-6, with D perhaps TRBD1 (6 bases). Germline lookup yields CDR1 SEHNR and CDR2 FQNEAQ (reference sequence). There are 15 residues in the CDR3. V was pared by 2 bases and J by 6 bases, with 11 bases between. CDR3 coding DNA: TGTGCCAGCAGCTTACAAGACAGGCTTAATTCACCCCTCCACTTT. Protein product: CASSLQDRLNSPLHF. Full variable domain (missing parts from reference TRBV7-9 and TRBJ1-6): DTGVSQNPRHKITKRGQNVTFRCDPISEHNRLYWYRQTLGQGPEFLTYFQNEAQLEKSRLLSDRFSAERPKGSFSTLEIQRTEQGDSAMYLCASSLQDRLNSPLHFGNGTRLTVT.